This T cell receptor beta chain was sequenced during a study of cytomegalovirus exposure and HLA in healthy donors. On the study more broadly: The Caucasian-associated ancestry cluster held roughly 78% of 350 to 450 genotyped donors. Study-level findings and limits: In a later analysis, TCR beta V- and J-gene trimming was associated with a missense DCLRE1C variant. The authors confirmed in vitro that a few CMV-associated chains were specific for CMV antigens.

Per germline, CDR1 SGHTA and CDR2 FQGTGA. The CDR3 runs 14 residues. Germline trimming cut 6 bases from V and 8 bases from J; bases unmatched to any gene: 8. Comment on this clone: What it recognizes is unknown.

Researchers ran the PCR with 60 Vbeta and 13 Jbeta primers. Here immunoSEQ multiplex PCR was the method, and the copy in TCRdb shows in-frame clones only, minus some. Counted here are around 130,000 clones, over 60% occurring once; the ten biggest clones make up about 3%. Input material: PBMCs. This rearrangement joins TRBV7-3 to TRBJ2-1; 9 bases map to TRBD1. This clonotype originated in a human donor in good health. This CDR3 is CASSPRDRVHEQFF. In DNA form, the CDR3 reads TGTGCCAGCAGTCCCCGGGACAGGGTTCATGAGCAGTTCTTC.